Shown below are 11 T cell receptor beta chains from a single sample sequenced in a study of T cells expressing NK-cell markers. From its re-call of the 5' RACE reads, TCRdb lists each CDR3 protein once, without DNA. This listing includes 300,000 to 500,000 distinct CDR3 sequences. Sequencing was done on a sample of blood T cells: a sorted CD56 or NKG2C T cell subset, CD4+ or CD8+ T cells, or bulk PBMC T cells (not recorded which). These receptors originate from a woman between 50 and 59 years old in good health.

The chain is built from TRBV5-1 and TRBJ1-6; checking the TCRdb D call of TRBD1 is not possible without DNA. This CDR3 is 16 amino acids long. Per the germline V gene, CDR1 is SGHRS and CDR2 is YFSETQ. The CDR3 spells CASRQTLGQGNSPLHF.

This chain links TRBV27 with TRBJ2-1; the D call from TCRdb, TRBD2, cannot be confirmed without DNA. CDR1 MNHEY and CDR2 SMNVEV come from the germline V gene (reference sequence). This CDR3 is 14 amino acids long. The CDR3 loop reads CASKVIGGKNEQFF.

V gene TRBV4-1 combines with J gene TRBJ2-7; TCRdb designates TRBD1, a call that cannot be tested without DNA. Looked up from germline, CDR1 is MGHRA and CDR2 is YSYEKL. The CDR3 extends over 14 amino acids. CDR3 sequence reads: CASSPRTGGGEQYF.

The chain is built from TRBV6-2 or TRBV6-3 and TRBJ1-5. CDR1 is MNHEY, CDR2 SVGEGT, per germline. The CDR3 is 15 amino acids. This chain's CDR3 is CASSRGGTLSQPQHF.

The chain uses TRBV2 and TRBJ1-6; no DNA is available, so the TRBD1 call from TCRdb remains unchecked. CDR3 length: 14 residues. Germline V gene lookup returns CDR1 SNHLY and CDR2 FYNNEI. This CDR3 is CASSEEGNNSPLHF.

The chain links TRBV5-6 to TRBJ2-2; TCRdb selects TRBD2, and the lack of DNA leaves this call unchecked. CDR1 SGHDT and CDR2 YYEEEE come from the germline V gene. There are 19 residues in the CDR3. This chain's CDR3 is CASSVSGTSGISNTGELFF.

V usage is TRBV27 and J usage is TRBJ2-3; TCRdb gives TRBD2 as the D gene, but with no DNA this cannot be confirmed. Germline loops: CDR1 MNHEY, CDR2 SMNVEV (reference sequence). The CDR3 consists of 13 residues. The chain's CDR3 is CASSPSRPDTQYF.

CDR3 sequence: CASSYSIPSGRTDTQYF. V usage is TRBV6-5 and J usage is TRBJ2-3; with no DNA, the TCRdb D assignment of TRBD2 cannot be verified. Per germline, CDR1 MNHEY and CDR2 SVGAGI. This CDR3 spans 17 amino acids.

The chain is built from TRBV15 and TRBJ2-3; TCRdb gives TRBD2 as the D gene, but with no DNA this cannot be confirmed. CDR1 and CDR2 (germline): LNHNV, YYDKDF (reference sequence). The CDR3 has 15 amino acids. The CDR3 is CATSRSGRLADTQYF. The full variable domain, with the rest looked up from reference TRBV15 and TRBJ2-3, is DAMVIQNPRYQVTQFGKPVTLSCSQTLNHNVMYWYQQKSSQAPKLLFHYYDKDFNNEADTPDNFQSRRPNTSFCFLDIRSPGLGDTAMYLCATSRSGRLADTQYFGPGTRLTVL.

The rearrangement joins TRBV3-1 to TRBJ2-3; TCRdb's D gene call, TRBD2, goes unchecked for lack of DNA. The germline V gene has CDR1 LGHDT and CDR2 YNNKEL (reference sequence). The CDR3 sequence is 16 residues long. This CDR3 reads CASSHALTSGGDTQYF.

The rearrangement uses TRBV5-1 and TRBJ2-7; TCRdb's assignment of TRBD1 cannot be checked, as there is no DNA. The V gene's germline CDR1 is SGHRS and CDR2 YFSETQ. This CDR3 is built from 13 residues. The CDR3 is CASSPTGTSEQYF.